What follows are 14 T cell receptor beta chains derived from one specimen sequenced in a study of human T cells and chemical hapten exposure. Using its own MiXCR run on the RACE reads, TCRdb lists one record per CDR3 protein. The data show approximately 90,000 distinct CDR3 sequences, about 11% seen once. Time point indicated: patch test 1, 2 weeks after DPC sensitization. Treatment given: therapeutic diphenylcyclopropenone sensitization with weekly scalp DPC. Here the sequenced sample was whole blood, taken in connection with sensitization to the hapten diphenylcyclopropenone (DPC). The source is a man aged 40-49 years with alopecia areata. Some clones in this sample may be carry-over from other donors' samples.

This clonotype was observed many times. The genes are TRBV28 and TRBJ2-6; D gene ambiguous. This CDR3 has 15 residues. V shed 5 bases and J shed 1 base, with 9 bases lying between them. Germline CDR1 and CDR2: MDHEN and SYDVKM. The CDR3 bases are TGTGCCAGCAGTGTTAGATGGTCTGGGGCCAACGTCCTGACTTTC. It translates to CASSVRWSGANVLTF. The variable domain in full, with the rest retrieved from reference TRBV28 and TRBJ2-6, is DVKVTQSSRYLVKRTGEKVFLECVQDMDHENMFWYRQDPGLGLRLIYFSYDVKMKEKGDIPEGYSVSREKKERFSLILESASTNQTSMYLCASSVRWSGANVLTFGAGSRLTVL.

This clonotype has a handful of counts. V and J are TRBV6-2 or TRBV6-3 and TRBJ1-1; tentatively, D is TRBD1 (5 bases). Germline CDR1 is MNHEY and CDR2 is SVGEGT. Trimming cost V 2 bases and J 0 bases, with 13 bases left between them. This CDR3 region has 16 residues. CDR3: CASSYRIQEMNTEAFF. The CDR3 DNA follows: TGTGCCAGCAGTTACCGTATACAGGAGATGAACACTGAAGCTTTCTTT.

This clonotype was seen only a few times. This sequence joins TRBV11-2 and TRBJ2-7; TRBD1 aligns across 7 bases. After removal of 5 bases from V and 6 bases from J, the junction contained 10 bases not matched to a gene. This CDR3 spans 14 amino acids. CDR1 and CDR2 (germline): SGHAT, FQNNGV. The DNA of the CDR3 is TGTGCCAGCAGCCTCCGGACAGGTCGGAGCGAGCAGTACGTC. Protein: CASSLRTGRSEQYV.

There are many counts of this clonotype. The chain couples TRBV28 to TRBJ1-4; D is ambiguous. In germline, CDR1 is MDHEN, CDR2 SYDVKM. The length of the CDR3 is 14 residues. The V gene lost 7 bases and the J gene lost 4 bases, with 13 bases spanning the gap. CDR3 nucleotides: TGTGCCAGCACCCGGTCCGGCTATAATGAAAAACTGTTTTTT. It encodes CASTRSGYNEKLFF.

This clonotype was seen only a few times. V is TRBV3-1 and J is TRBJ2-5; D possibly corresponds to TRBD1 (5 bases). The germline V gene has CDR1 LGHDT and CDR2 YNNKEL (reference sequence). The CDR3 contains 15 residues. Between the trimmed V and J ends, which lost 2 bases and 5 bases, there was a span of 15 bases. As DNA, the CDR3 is TGTGCCAGCAGCCAACAGGGAAGTAGGTCGGAGACCCAGTACTTC. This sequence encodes CASSQQGSRSETQYF.

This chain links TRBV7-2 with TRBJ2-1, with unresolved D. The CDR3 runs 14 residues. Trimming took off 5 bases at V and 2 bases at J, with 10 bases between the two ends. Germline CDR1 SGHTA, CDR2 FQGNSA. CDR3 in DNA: TGTGCCAGCAGCCCAAACTACCCCTACAATGAGCAGTTCTTC. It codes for CASSPNYPYNEQFF.

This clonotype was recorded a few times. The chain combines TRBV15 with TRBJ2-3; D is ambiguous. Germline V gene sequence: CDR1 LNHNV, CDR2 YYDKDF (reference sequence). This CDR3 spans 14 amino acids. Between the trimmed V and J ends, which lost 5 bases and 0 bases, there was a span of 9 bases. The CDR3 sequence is CATSEFRSTDTQYF. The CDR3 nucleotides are TGTGCCACCAGCGAGTTTCGTAGCACAGATACGCAGTATTTT.

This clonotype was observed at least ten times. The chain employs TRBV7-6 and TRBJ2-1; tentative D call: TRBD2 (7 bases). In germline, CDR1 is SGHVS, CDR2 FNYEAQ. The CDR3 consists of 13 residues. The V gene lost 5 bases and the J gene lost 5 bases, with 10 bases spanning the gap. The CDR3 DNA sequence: TGTGCCAGCAGCACAGGGACTAACAATGAGCAGTTCTTC. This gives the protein CASSTGTNNEQFF.

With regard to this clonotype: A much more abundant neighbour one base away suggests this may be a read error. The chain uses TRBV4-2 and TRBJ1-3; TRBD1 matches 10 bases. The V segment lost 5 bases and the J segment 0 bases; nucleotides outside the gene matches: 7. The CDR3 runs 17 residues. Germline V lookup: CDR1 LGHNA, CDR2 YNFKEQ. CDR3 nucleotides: TGTGCCAGCAGCTCAAAGACAGGGGGCTTCTCTGGAAACACCATATATTTT. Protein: CASSSKTGGFSGNTIYF.

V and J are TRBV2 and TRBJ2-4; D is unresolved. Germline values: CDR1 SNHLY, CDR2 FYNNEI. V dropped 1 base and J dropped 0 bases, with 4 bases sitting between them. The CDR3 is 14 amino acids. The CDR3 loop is CASSEGVAKNIQYF. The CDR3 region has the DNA TGTGCCAGCAGTGAAGGCGTAGCCAAAAACATTCAGTACTTC.

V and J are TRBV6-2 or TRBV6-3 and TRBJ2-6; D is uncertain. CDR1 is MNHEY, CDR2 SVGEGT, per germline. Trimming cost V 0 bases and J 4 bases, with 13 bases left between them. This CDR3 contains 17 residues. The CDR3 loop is CASSYSRGLLGANVLTF. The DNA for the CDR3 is TGTGCCAGCAGTTACTCCCGCGGATTGTTGGGGGCCAACGTCCTGACTTTC.

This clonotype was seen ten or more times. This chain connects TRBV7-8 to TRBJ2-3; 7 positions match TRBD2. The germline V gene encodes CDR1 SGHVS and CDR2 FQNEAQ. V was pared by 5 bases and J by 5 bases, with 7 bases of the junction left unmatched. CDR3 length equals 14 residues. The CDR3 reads CASSRTRVGDTQYF. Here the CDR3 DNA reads TGTGCCAGCAGCCGGACTAGAGTTGGAGATACGCAGTATTTT.

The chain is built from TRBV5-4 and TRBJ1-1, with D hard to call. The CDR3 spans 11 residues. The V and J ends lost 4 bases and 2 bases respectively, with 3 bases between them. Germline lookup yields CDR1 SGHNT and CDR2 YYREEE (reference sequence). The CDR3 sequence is CASSGNTEAFF. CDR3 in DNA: TGTGCCAGCAGCGGTAACACTGAAGCTTTCTTT.

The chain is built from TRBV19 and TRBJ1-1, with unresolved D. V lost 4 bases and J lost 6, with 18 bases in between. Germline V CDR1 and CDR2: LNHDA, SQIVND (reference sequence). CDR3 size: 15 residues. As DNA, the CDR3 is TGTGCCAGTAGTACGAGAGAGGCCTTAGGCGCTGAAGCTTTCTTT. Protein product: CASSTREALGAEAFF.